The T cell receptor beta chain under discussion was sequenced for a study of T cells in localized non-small cell lung cancer. Between the trimmed V and J ends, which lost 4 bases and 0 bases, there was a span of 7 bases. CDR3 size: 13 residues. CDR1 is SGDLS and CDR2 is YYNGEE in the germline V gene. About this clone itself: What it recognizes is unknown.

Produced via immunoSEQ multiplex PCR; TCRdb's table is partial and in-frame only. The data show about 11,000 clones, approximately 91% seen once. Study results and limitations: Peak T cell clonality was found in uninvolved adjacent lung, exceeding tumor. Heterogeneity cannot be ruled out, as sequencing used one tumor region only.

This chain connects TRBV9 to TRBJ1-1; D gene unclear. The clonotype originates from a male donor older than 55 with stage III lung adenocarcinoma. The input for sequencing was peripheral blood, taken before any cancer treatment. The CDR3 DNA is TGTGCCAGCAGCCCCCGCATGAACACTGAAGCTTTCTTT. Protein product: CASSPRMNTEAFF.